The clone carrying this TCR beta chain was detected a few times. Its antigen is currently unknown. TCRdb itself ran the reads through MiXCR, one entry per CDR3 protein. The data contain fewer than 1,000,000 distinct CDR3 sequences, approximately 33% of them singletons. The sample is drawn from a study of T cell repertoires in cytomegalovirus infection. Study outcomes and limitations: Totalled public TCR beta family frequency picked out people who carried CMV plus the relevant HLA. Within the response measured ex vivo, HLA-C-restricted CMV-specific TCR beta clonotypes were dominant.

The CDR3 consists of 17 residues. The germline V and J ends were trimmed by 0 bases and 5 bases, with 16 bases remaining between them. Germline CDR1 SGHAT, CDR2 FQNNGV. The source is a human donor in good health (CMV status not recorded). Some clones in this sample may be carry-over from other donors' samples. Sequences were derived from cultured CD8+ T cells from PBMCs, sampled from culture after CMV antigen stimulation. The chain links TRBV11-2 to TRBJ2-2, with D maybe TRBD2 (6 bases). Here the CDR3 DNA reads TGTGCCAGCAGCTTAGATGGGAGACGGGGGAGGACCGGGGAGCTGTTTTTT. Protein sequence: CASSLDGRRGRTGELFF.